These T cell receptor beta chains were read from a single sample in a study of blood T cell repertoires in COVID-19. Produced via immunoSEQ multiplex PCR; TCRdb's table is partial and in-frame only. The sample holds 60,000 to 75,000 clones, roughly 80% seen once. Sequencing input: peripheral blood. The source is a human donor in a cohort sampled during active COVID-19. CDR3s include the opening cysteine and the closing phenylalanine or tryptophan. D genes are given only for firm matches. Clone size is shown for a subset of rows, as once, few, many or a class of expanded clone.

clone size: .; CDR3 length: 15; D gene: .; J gene: TRBJ2-3; V gene: TRBV9; CDR3 DNA: TGTGCCAGCAGCGTAGATGGTAGCGCGCCAGATACGCAGTATTTT; CDR3 protein: CASSVDGSAPDTQYF
clone size: .; CDR3 length: 13; D gene: .; J gene: TRBJ2-5; V gene: TRBV24-1; CDR3 DNA: TGTGCCACCAGTGATTGGACAGAAGAGACCCAGTACTTC; CDR3 protein: CATSDWTEETQYF
clone size: .; CDR3 length: 14; D gene: TRBD2; J gene: TRBJ2-1; V gene: TRBV28; CDR3 DNA: TGTGCCAGCCTGAGAGCCGAAACGAGGGAGGGGCAGTTCTTC; CDR3 protein: CASLRAETREGQFF
clone size: .; CDR3 length: 12; D gene: .; J gene: TRBJ1-1; V gene: TRBV10-3; CDR3 DNA: TGTGCCATCGGGCCTTTGGGTACTGAAGCTTTCTTT; CDR3 protein: CAIGPLGTEAFF
clone size: .; CDR3 length: 16; D gene: .; J gene: TRBJ1-2; V gene: TRBV5-1; CDR3 DNA: TGCGCCAGCAGCTTGGGTCCGGCAGGGGCTAACTATGGCTACACCTTC; CDR3 protein: CASSLGPAGANYGYTF
clone size: .; CDR3 length: 13; D gene: .; J gene: TRBJ2-5; V gene: TRBV21-1; CDR3 DNA: TGTGCCAGCAGCAAAGAACCGGGGGAGACCCAGTACTTC; CDR3 protein: CASSKEPGETQYF
clone size: .; CDR3 length: 12; D gene: .; J gene: TRBJ2-2; V gene: TRBV6-5; CDR3 DNA: TGTGCCAGCAAATTTGGGGAGGGGGAGCTGTTTTTT; CDR3 protein: CASKFGEGELFF
clone size: .; CDR3 length: 13; D gene: .; J gene: TRBJ1-2; V gene: TRBV12-5; CDR3 DNA: TGTGCTAGTGGTTTTTCTGAGCTTGATGGCTACACCTTC; CDR3 protein: CASGFSELDGYTF
clone size: .; CDR3 length: 15; D gene: .; J gene: TRBJ2-3; V gene: TRBV27; CDR3 DNA: TGTGCCAGCAGTTTATACCAGGGCGGGGCAGATACGCAGTATTTT; CDR3 protein: CASSLYQGGADTQYF
clone size: .; CDR3 length: 16; D gene: TRBD2; J gene: TRBJ2-7; V gene: TRBV9; CDR3 DNA: TGTGCCAGCAGCGCCGGGACTAGCGGGGAGACCTACGAGCAGTACTTC; CDR3 protein: CASSAGTSGETYEQYF
clone size: few; CDR3 length: 14; D gene: .; J gene: TRBJ1-5; V gene: TRBV24-1; CDR3 DNA: TGTGCCACCAGTGACGGGGATTTCAATCAGCCCCAGCATTTT; CDR3 protein: CATSDGDFNQPQHF
clone size: .; CDR3 length: 19; D gene: .; J gene: TRBJ1-1; V gene: TRBV10-1; CDR3 DNA: TGCGCCAGCACCGAAACACCCGACAGGAAAAGAGTAATGAACACTGAAGCTTTCTTT; CDR3 protein: CASTETPDRKRVMNTEAFF
clone size: .; CDR3 length: 15; D gene: .; J gene: TRBJ2-7; V gene: TRBV24-1; CDR3 DNA: TGTGCCACCAGTGAAGCCAAACGGGGGAGGAACGAGCAGTACTTC; CDR3 protein: CATSEAKRGRNEQYF
clone size: .; CDR3 length: 16; D gene: .; J gene: TRBJ1-1; V gene: TRBV5-1; CDR3 DNA: TGCGCCAGCAGTCTAAGTGGGGGGTATGAATACACTGAAGCTTTCTTT; CDR3 protein: CASSLSGGYEYTEAFF
clone size: once; CDR3 length: 13; D gene: .; J gene: TRBJ2-1; V gene: TRBV7-2; CDR3 DNA: TGTGCCAGCAGCTACCCAGGATACAATGAGCAGTTCTTC; CDR3 protein: CASSYPGYNEQFF
clone size: .; CDR3 length: 14; D gene: .; J gene: TRBJ2-7; V gene: TRBV2; CDR3 DNA: TGTGCCAGCAGTGAACAGGGTGAAGGCTACGAGCAGTACTTC; CDR3 protein: CASSEQGEGYEQYF
clone size: .; CDR3 length: 12; D gene: .; J gene: TRBJ2-7; V gene: TRBV3-1/TRBV3-2; CDR3 DNA: TGTGCCAGCAGCCGCGGAACCTACGAGCAGTACTTC; CDR3 protein: CASSRGTYEQYF
clone size: .; CDR3 length: 15; D gene: .; J gene: TRBJ2-1; V gene: TRBV7-9; CDR3 DNA: TGTGCCAGCAGCCCCCGGAGAGGCTCCTACAATGAGCAGTTCTTC; CDR3 protein: CASSPRRGSYNEQFF
clone size: .; CDR3 length: 12; D gene: TRBD1; J gene: TRBJ1-2; V gene: TRBV19; CDR3 DNA: TGTGCCAGTATGGGGACAGGGGGTGGCTACACCTTC; CDR3 protein: CASMGTGGGYTF
clone size: many; CDR3 length: 15; D gene: TRBD1; J gene: TRBJ1-6; V gene: TRBV4-2; CDR3 DNA: TGTGCCAGCAGCCAAGATCGGGACAGGACTTCACCCCTCCACTTT; CDR3 protein: CASSQDRDRTSPLHF
clone size: .; CDR3 length: 15; D gene: .; J gene: TRBJ2-7; V gene: TRBV18; CDR3 DNA: TGTGCCAGCTCACCTGGGCGGGGCCTGCGCGGGGAGCAGTACTTC; CDR3 protein: CASSPGRGLRGEQYF
clone size: .; CDR3 length: 15; D gene: .; J gene: TRBJ1-1; V gene: TRBV6-5; CDR3 DNA: TGTGCCAGCAGTTACTCGATCGGAGGGAACACTGAAGCTTTCTTT; CDR3 protein: CASSYSIGGNTEAFF
clone size: few; CDR3 length: 14; D gene: .; J gene: TRBJ2-7; V gene: TRBV6-5; CDR3 DNA: TGTGCCAGCAGGACCGCAGGTACCCTCTACGAGCAGTACTTC; CDR3 protein: CASRTAGTLYEQYF
clone size: .; CDR3 length: 15; D gene: .; J gene: TRBJ2-1; V gene: TRBV7-3; CDR3 DNA: TGTGCCAGCAGCTTAGAGGGTCAGCGGTACAATGAGCAGTTCTTC; CDR3 protein: CASSLEGQRYNEQFF
clone size: .; CDR3 length: 15; D gene: TRBD1; J gene: TRBJ2-7; V gene: TRBV18; CDR3 DNA: TGTGCCAGCTCACCTTCCGGGACAGGGTTTGAAGAGCAGTACTTC; CDR3 protein: CASSPSGTGFEEQYF
clone size: .; CDR3 length: 22; D gene: .; J gene: TRBJ2-6; V gene: TRBV15; CDR3 DNA: TGTGCCACCAGCAGAGACAAAGACGAGGACATAGGGCCTAGATCTGGGGCCAACGTCCTGACTTTC; CDR3 protein: CATSRDKDEDIGPRSGANVLTF